This TCR beta chain was sequenced for a study of spatial heterogeneity in lung cancer. TCRdb processed the 5' RACE reads anew with MiXCR; each CDR3 protein has one entry. The data contain some 78,000 distinct CDR3 sequences, about 7.8% of them singletons. Time point reported: sample taken at primary tumor resection. Sequencing covered unsorted whole RNA taken from tumor, nontumor lung or frozen PBMC. Many counts were recorded for this clonotype. The V gene lost 2 bases and the J gene lost 2 bases, with 10 bases spanning the gap. The CDR3 spans 15 residues. Per the germline V gene, CDR1 is SNHLY and CDR2 is FYNNEI.

The source is a male donor with early-stage non-small cell lung cancer. The specimen comprised PBMCs, sampled at surgery. The chain is built from TRBV2 and TRBJ2-1, with a weak D call TRBD1 (6 bases). The CDR3 protein is CASSEQQGAYNEQFF. The CDR3 DNA reads as TGTGCCAGCAGTGAACAACAGGGTGCCTACAATGAGCAGTTCTTC.